The subject of this entry is one T cell receptor (beta chain). What it binds is unknown. Time point: baseline, week 1 (first vaccination visit). Described treatment: pre-vaccination baseline after standard-of-care therapy. New IDH1-mutant, ATRX-lost WHO grade 3 or 4 astrocytomas occurred in donors. The V segment lost 4 bases and the J segment 5 bases; nucleotides outside the gene matches: 10. CDR1 and CDR2 (germline): MGHDK, SYGVNS. The CDR3 contains 15 residues. These data are taken from a study of a mutant IDH1 vaccine in newly diagnosed glioma. Study-level information: Averaging roughly 40 years of age, treated patients were roughly 60% male and approximately 38% female.

Study-wide results and caveats: Any relationship between pseudoprogression and changes in top peripheral T cell clonotypes seemed absent.

Libraries were prepared by immunoSEQ multiplex PCR; TCRdb keeps only in-frame clonotypes and omits some of them. The sample contains some 100,000 clones, about 83% of which appear only once. V and J are TRBV25-1 and TRBJ1-2; 7 positions match TRBD1. This clonotype was sampled from a woman in her forties or fifties with glioma. This specimen was PBMCs, taken from a glioma patient treated with radiotherapy, temozolomide or both. The CDR3 loop is CASSAPPGQFYGYTF. The CDR3 DNA reads TGTGCCAGCAGTGCGCCTCCGGGACAGTTTTATGGCTACACCTTC.